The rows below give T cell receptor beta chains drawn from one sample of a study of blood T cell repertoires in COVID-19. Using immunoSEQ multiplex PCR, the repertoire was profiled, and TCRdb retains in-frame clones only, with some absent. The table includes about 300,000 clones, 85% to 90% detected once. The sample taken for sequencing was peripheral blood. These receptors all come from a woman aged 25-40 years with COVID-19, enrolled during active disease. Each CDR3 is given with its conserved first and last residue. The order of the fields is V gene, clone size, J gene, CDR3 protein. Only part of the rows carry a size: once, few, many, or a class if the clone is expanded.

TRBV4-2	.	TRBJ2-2	CASSRFPGTGELFF
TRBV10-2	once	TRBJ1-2	CATAIGNGYTF
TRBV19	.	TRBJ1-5	CASQTGGSIGNQPQHF
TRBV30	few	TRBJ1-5	CAWGQGAGNQPQHF
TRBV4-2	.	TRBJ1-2	CASSLGQGDYGYTF
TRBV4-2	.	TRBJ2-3	CASSQGTGDTDTQYF
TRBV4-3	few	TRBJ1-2	CASSPRTGRTVDGYTF
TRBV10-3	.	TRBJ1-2	CAIRPDRAYGYTF
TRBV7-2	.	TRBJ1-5	CASSPGAGRNQPQHF
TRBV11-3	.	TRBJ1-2	CASSFKPGEADYGYTF
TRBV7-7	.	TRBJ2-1	CASSLAAGTEQFF
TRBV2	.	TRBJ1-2	CASTLAMGVYTF